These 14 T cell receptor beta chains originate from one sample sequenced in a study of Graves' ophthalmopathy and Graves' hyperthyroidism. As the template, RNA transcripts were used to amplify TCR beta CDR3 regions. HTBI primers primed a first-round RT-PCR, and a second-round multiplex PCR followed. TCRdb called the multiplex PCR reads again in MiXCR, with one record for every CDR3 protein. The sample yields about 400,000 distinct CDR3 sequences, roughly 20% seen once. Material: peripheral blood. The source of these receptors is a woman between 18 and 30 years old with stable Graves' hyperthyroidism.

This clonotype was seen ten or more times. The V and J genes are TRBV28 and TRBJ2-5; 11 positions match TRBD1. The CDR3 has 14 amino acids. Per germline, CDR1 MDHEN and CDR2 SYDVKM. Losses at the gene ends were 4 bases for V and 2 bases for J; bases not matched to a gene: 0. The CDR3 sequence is CASSWDRGQETQYF. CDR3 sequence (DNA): TGTGCCAGCAGTTGGGACAGGGGGCAAGAGACCCAGTACTTC.

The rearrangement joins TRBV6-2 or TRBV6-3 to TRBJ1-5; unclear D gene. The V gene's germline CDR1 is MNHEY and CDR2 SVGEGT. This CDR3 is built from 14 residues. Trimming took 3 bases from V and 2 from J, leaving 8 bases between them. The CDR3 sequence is CASSYLTGNQPQHF. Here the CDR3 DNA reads TGTGCCAGCAGTTATCTGACCGGCAATCAGCCCCAGCATTTT.

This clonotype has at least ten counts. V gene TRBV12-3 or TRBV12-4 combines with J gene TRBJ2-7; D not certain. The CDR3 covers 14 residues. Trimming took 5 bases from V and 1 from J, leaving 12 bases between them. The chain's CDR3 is CASSPSHGSYEQYF. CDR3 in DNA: TGTGCCAGCAGTCCCAGTCACGGGTCCTACGAGCAGTACTTC.

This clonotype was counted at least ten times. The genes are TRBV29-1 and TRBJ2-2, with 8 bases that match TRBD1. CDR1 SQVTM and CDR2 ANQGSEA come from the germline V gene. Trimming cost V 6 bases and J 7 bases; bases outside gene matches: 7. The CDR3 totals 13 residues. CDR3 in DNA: TGCAGCGTCTTAGCAGGGGGCGGCGGGGAGCTGTTTTTT. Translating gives CSVLAGGGGELFF.

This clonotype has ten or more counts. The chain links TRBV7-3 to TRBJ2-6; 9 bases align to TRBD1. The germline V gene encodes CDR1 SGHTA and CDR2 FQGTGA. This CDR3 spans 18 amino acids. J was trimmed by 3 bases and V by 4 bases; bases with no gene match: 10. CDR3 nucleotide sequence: TGTGCCAGCAGCTCCCCTCCCGGGACAGGGTTTGGGGCCAACGTCCTGACTTTC. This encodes CASSSPPGTGFGANVLTF.

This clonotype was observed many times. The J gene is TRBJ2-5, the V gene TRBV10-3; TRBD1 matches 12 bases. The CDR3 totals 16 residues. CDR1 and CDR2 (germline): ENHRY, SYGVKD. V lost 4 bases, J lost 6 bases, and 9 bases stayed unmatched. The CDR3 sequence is CAISGSGTGGGKTQYF. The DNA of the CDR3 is TGTGCCATCAGTGGCTCCGGGACAGGGGGCGGGAAGACCCAGTACTTC.

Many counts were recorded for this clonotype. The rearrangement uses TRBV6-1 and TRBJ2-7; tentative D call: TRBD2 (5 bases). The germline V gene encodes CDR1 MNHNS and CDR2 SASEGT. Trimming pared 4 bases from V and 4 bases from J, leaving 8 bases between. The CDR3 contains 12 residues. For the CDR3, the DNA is TGTGCCAGCAGTGTGAGCGGTTACGAGCAGTACTTC. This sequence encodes CASSVSGYEQYF.

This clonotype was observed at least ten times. The CDR3 coding sequence is TGTGCCAGCAGCCAAGGAGAGAACATGGGACACTACGAGCAGTACTTC. It is translated as CASSQGENMGHYEQYF. The chain is built from TRBV4-2 and TRBJ2-7, with D possibly TRBD1 on 6 matching bases. V gave up 1 base and J gave up 3 bases, with 16 bases separating them. The CDR3 length is 16 residues. Germline CDR1 is LGHNA and CDR2 is YNFKEQ.

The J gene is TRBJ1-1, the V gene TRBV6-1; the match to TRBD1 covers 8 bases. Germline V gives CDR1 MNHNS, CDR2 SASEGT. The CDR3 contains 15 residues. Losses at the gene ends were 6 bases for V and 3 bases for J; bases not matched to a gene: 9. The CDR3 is CASRSYDRGDTEAFF. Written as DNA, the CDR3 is TGTGCCAGCAGATCCTACGACAGGGGCGACACTGAAGCTTTCTTT.

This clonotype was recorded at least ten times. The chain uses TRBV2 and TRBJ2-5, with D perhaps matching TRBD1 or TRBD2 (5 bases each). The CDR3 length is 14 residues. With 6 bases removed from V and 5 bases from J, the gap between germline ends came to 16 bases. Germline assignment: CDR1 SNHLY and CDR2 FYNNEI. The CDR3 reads CASRNRDQVETQYF. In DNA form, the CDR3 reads TGTGCCAGCAGGAACCGGGACCAGGTGGAGACCCAGTACTTC.

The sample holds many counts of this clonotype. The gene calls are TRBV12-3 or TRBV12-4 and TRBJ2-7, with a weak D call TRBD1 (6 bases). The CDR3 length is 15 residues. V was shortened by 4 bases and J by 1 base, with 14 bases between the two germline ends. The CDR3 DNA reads TGTGCCAGCAGTTCCGGACAGACCGGGTCCTACGAGCAGTACTTC. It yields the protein CASSSGQTGSYEQYF.

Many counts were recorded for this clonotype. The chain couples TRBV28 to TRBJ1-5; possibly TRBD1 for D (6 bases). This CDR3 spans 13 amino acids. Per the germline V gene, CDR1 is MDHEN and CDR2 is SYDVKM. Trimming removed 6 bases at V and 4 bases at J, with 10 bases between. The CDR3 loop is CASSYRDNQPQHF. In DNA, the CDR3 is TGTGCCAGCAGCTACAGGGATAATCAGCCCCAGCATTTT.

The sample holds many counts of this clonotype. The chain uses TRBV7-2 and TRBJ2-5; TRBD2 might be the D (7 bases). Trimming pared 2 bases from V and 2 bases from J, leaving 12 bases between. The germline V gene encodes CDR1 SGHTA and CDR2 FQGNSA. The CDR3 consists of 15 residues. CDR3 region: CASSLSGTLQETQYF. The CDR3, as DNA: TGTGCCAGCAGCTTAAGCGGGACACTGCAAGAGACCCAGTACTTC.

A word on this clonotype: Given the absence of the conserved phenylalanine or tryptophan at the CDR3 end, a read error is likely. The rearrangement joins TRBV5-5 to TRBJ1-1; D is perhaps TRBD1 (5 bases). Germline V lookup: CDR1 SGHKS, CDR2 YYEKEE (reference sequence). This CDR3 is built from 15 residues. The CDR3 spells CASSLAGTLDTGAFV. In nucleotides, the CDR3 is TGTGCCAGCAGCTTGGCCGGGACCCTCGATACTGGAGCTTTCGTT.